The entry below describes one T cell receptor (gamma chain). Its antigen remains unknown. Vdelta1+ thymocyte sorts reached between about 96% and 99.6% purity. The sample is drawn from a study of Vδ1+ human thymocytes. The template was reverse-transcribed extracted RNA. Pooled V-gene forward primers with one constant-region reverse primer generated the CDR3 amplicons by multiplex PCR. TCRdb re-called clones from the multiplex PCR reads using CATT. Counted here are 25,000 to 35,000 gamma-chain clones, around a fifth occurring once; the ten biggest clones make up about 1.9%. Study findings and constraints: The authors advised highly purified populations and single-cell validation. Highly polyclonal TRG and TRD repertoires with Gaussian CDR3 length distributions appeared in thymus. Despite high sort purity, roughly 20% of thymic T cell receptor delta sequences were Vdelta2. Many TRG clonotypes were shared between donors; TRD repertoires were essentially private.

Germline CDR1 reads VINAFY; CDR2 reads YDVSNSKD. With V trimmed by 0 bases and J by 5 bases, 3 bases remained unmatched. The CDR3 is made up of 14 amino acids. The sequenced sample consisted of Vdelta1+ gamma-delta thymocytes from the thymus. The subset: FACS-sorted CD3+ TCRalphabeta- TCRVdelta1+ TCRVdelta2- thymocytes. The V and J genes are TRGV5 and TRGJP2. This TCR was sampled from a boy under two years old who had congenital heart surgery. For the CDR3, the DNA is TGTGCCACCTGGGACAGGCAGAGTGATTGGATCAAGACGTTT. Protein: CATWDRQSDWIKTF.